This TCR beta chain was sequenced during a study of stem cell transplantation in POMP-related autoinflammatory disease (TCRdb year 2021). About the investigation overall: It was hypothesized that MHC class I-dependent CD8+ T-cell differentiation and positive selection are impaired by defective thymoproteasomes, resulting in skewing of the TRB repertoire. Prior to transplant, the patients had skewing toward CD4+ naive T cells, low CD8+ T-cell proportions, and reduced T-cell cytokine secretion. Through one year post-transplant, neutrophils and platelets showed 100% donor engraftment on DNA chimerism analysis. The effect of POMP deficiency on T-cell receptor beta repertoire diversity and CDR3 characteristics was assessed by high-throughput TRB sequencing. Summary of the overall study and its limitations: The number of unique TRB V-J gene pairings was restricted in PRAID patients. Across all analyzed T-cell subsets, PRAID patients tended toward lower TRB diversity and higher clonality. Statistical significance for the trend toward lower diversity and increased clonality in PRAID patients was reached only for regulatory T cells.

Note on this clone: It lacks a known antigen. The record has no base qualities; no much larger clone is one base away.

This specimen's time point label, per the study, means: after hematopoietic stem cell transplant. PRAID was characterized by prominent immunodeficiency alongside autoinflammation. Prior to TRB sequencing, T-cell subsets (conventional T cells, CD8+ T cells, regulatory T cells, T follicular helper cells) were sorted. The receptor library was made with the immunoSEQ multiplex PCR assay. The paper's processing steps were these. Shannon entropy, which accounts for clonal size distribution, was used to quantify repertoire diversity. The Gini-Simpson index (Simpson_1-D) was used to measure inequality of clonotype distribution. The table was pulled from immuneACCESS by TCRdb, which kept in-frame rearrangements only. Such tables lose some clones; where checked, under half of the loss comes from unresolved V genes, and the rest has no known cause. V and J calls and clone size are those listed in that table; D and trimming were worked out from the DNA. Recorded for this sample are some 68,000 clones; under 95% of them occurred a single time. The ten largest clones represent around 0.66% of the sample.

Its CDR3 holds 13 amino acids, cysteine through phenylalanine. Only CDR3 DNA remains: 39 bases, in frame from the first base. Trimming takes 1 base from V and 0 bases from J, and the germline ends sit 3 bases apart. Taken from the germline V gene, the CDR1 and CDR2 loops are SGHTA and FQGTGA. This material consisted of CD4+ T cells from PBMCs, taken after stem cell transplantation. This sequence uses TRBV7-3 and TRBJ2-5, with the D segment identity uncertain. This TCR was sampled from a human patient with POMP-related autoinflammation and immune dysregulation (PRAID). After a transplant, certain T cells may trace back to the graft donor. The CDR3 here reads CASSLRYQETQYF. The sequenced DNA is TGTGCCAGCAGCTTAAGGTACCAAGAGACCCAGTACTTC.